This T cell receptor beta chain is from a study of T cells in Graves' hyperthyroidism and ophthalmopathy. TCR beta CDR3 sequences were amplified from RNA transcripts. The HTBI primer set served for first-round RT-PCR of the TCR CDR3. TCRdb re-derived calls from the multiplex PCR reads in MiXCR, one entry per CDR3 protein. This repertoire shows roughly 93,000 distinct CDR3 sequences, roughly 37% found once; its top ten account for 10%. Ten or more counts support this clonotype. The antigen is not known. Study-level results: Also found in blood were most expanded thyroid clonotypes above 0.001.

This CDR3 spans 13 amino acids. CDR1 and CDR2 (germline): SGHRS, YFSETQ. The V end was cut by 3 bases, the J end by 8 bases, with 11 bases between. The clonotype comes from a woman in her twenties or thirties with Graves' hyperthyroidism. The chain uses TRBV5-1 and TRBJ2-2; D uncertain. The sequenced sample consisted of peripheral blood or thyroid tissue (not recorded which). The CDR3: CASSSLSRGELFF. Here the CDR3 DNA reads TGCGCCAGCAGCTCCCTCTCTAGGGGGGAGCTGTTTTTT.